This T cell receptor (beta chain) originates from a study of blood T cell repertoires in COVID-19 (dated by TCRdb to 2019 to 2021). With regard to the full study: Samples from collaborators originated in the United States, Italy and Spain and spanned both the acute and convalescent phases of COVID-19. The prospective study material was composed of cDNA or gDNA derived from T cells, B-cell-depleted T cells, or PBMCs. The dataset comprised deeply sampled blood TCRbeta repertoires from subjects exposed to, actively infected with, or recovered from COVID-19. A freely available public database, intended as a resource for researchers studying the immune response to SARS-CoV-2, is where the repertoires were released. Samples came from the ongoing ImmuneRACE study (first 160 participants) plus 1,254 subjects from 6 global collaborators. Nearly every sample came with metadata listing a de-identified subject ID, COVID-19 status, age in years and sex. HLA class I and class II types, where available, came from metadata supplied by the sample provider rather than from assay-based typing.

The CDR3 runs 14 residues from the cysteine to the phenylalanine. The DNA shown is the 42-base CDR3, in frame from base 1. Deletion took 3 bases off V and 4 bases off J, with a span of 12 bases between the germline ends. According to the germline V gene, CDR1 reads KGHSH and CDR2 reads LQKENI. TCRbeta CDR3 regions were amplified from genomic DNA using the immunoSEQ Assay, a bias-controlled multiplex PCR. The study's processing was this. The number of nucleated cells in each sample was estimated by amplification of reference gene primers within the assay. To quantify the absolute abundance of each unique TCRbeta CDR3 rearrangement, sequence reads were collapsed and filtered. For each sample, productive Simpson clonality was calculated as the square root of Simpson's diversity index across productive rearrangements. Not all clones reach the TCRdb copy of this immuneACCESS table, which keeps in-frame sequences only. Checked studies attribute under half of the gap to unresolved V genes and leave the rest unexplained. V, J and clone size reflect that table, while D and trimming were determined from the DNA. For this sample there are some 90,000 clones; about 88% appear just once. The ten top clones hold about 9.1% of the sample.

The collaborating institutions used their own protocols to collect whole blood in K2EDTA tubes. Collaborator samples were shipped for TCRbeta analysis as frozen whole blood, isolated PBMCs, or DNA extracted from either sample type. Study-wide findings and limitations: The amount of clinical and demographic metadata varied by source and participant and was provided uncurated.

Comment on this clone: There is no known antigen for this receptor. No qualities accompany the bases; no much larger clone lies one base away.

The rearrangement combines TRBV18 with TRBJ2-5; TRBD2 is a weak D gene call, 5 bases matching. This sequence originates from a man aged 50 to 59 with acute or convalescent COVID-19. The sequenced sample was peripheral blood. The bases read TGTGCCAGCTCACCGTCACGGGGTGGAGAGACCCAGTACTTC. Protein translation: CASSPSRGGETQYF.